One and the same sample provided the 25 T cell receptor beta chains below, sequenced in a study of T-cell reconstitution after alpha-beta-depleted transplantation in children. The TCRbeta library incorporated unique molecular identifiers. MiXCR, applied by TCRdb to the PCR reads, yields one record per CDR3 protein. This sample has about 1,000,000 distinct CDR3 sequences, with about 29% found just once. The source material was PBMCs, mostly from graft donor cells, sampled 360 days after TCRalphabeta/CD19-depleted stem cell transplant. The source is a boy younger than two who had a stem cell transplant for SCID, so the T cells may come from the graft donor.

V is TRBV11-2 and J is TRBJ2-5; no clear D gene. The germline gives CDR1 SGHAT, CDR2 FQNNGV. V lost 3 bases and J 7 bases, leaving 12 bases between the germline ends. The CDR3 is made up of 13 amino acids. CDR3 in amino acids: CASSFSPSLTQYF. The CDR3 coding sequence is TGTGCCAGCAGCTTCTCCCCATCCCTGACCCAGTACTTC.

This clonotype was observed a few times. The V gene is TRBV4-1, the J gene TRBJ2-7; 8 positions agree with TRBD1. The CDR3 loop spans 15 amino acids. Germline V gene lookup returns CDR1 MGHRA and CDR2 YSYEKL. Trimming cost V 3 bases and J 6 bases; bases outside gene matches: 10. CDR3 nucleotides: TGCGCCAGCAGCCACCTCGGACAGGGAAGGAGCGAGCAGTACTTC. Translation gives CASSHLGQGRSEQYF.

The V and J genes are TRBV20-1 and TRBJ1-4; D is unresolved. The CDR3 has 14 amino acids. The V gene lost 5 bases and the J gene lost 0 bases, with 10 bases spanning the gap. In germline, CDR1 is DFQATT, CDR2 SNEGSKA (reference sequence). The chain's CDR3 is CSAGKAPTNEKLFF. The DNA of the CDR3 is TGCAGTGCTGGGAAGGCTCCAACTAATGAAAAACTGTTTTTT.

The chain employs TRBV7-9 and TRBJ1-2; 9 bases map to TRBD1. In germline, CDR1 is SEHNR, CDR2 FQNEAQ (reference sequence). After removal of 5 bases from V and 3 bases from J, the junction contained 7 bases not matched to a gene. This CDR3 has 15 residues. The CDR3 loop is CASSRSGTGHYGYTF. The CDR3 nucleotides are TGTGCCAGCAGCCGTTCCGGGACAGGGCACTATGGCTACACCTTC.

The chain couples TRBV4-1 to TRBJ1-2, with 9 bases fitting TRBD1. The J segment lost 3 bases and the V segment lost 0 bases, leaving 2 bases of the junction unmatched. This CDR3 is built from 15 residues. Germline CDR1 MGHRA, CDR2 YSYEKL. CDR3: CASSQDDRGDYGYTF. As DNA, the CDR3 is TGCGCCAGCAGCCAAGATGACAGGGGGGACTATGGCTACACCTTC.

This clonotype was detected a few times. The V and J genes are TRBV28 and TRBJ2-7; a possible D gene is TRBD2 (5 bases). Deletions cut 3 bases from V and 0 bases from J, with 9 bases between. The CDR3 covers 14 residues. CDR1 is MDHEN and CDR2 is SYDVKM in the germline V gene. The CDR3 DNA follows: TGTGCCAGCAGTTTGATAGCGACCTCCTACGAGCAGTACTTC. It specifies CASSLIATSYEQYF.

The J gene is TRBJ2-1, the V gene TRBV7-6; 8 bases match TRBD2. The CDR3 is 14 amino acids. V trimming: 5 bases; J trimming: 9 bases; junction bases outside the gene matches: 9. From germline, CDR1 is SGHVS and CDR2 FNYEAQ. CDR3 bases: TGTGCCAGCAGCCAGGGACTAGGTCTTAGTGAGCAGTTCTTC. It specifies CASSQGLGLSEQFF.

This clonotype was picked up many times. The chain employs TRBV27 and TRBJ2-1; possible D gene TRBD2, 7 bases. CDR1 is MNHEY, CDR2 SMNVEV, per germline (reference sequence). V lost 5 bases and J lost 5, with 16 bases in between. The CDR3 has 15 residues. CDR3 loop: CASSPRGGGNNEQFF. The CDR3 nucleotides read TGTGCCAGCAGTCCAAGGGGGGGGGGCAACAATGAGCAGTTCTTC.

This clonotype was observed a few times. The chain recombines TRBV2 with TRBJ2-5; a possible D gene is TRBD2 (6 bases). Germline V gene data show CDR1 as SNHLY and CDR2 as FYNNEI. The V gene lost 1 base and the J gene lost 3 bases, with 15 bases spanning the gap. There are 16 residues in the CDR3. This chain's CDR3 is CASSEGYLAREETQYF. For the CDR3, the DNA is TGTGCCAGCAGTGAAGGGTACCTAGCGAGAGAAGAGACCCAGTACTTC.

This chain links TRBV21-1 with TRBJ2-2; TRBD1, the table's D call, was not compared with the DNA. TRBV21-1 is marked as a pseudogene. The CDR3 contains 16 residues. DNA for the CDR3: TGTGCCAGCAGCAAAGCGCCACAGGGGGACACCGGGGAGCTGTTTTTT. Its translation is CASSKAPQGDTGELFF.

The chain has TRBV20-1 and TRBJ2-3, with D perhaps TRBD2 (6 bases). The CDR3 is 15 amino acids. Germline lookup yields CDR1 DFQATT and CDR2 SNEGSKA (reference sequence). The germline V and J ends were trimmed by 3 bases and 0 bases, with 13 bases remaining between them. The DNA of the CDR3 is TGCAGTGCTAGTTCGGCGGGGCGAAGCACAGATACGCAGTATTTT. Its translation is CSASSAGRSTDTQYF.

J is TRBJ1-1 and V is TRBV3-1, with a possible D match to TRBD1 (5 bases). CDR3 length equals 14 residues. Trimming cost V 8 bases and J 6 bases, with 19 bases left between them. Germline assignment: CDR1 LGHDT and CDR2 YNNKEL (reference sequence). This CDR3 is CASSSRGRIPEAFF. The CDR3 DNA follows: TGTGCCAGCTCCTCAAGGGGAAGGATCCCTGAAGCTTTCTTT.

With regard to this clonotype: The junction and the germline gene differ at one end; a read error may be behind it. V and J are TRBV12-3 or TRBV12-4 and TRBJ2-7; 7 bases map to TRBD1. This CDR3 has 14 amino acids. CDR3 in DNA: TGTGCCAGCAGCTTTGACAGGGTTTCCTCCGAGCAGTACTTC. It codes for CASSFDRVSSEQYF.

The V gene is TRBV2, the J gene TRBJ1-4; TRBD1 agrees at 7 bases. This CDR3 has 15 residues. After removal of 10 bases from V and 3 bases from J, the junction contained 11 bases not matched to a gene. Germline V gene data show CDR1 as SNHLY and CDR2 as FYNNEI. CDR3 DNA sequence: TGTGCCACCCGTGTAACGGGACAGCCTAATGAAAAACTGTTTTTT. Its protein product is CATRVTGQPNEKLFF.

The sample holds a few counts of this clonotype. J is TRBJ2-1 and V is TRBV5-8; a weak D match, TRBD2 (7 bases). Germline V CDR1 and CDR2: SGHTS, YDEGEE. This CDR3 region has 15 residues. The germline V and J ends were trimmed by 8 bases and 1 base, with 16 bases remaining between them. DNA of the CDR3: TGTGCCAGACCGTCCCGGGGGGCTTCCTACAATGAGCAGTTCTTC. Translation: CARPSRGASYNEQFF. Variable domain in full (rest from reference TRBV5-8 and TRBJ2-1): EAGVTQSPTHLIKTRGQQATLRCSPISGHTSVYWYQQALGLGLQFLLWYDEGEERNRGNFPPRFSGRQFPNYSSELNVNALELEDSALYLCARPSRGASYNEQFFGPGTRLTVL.

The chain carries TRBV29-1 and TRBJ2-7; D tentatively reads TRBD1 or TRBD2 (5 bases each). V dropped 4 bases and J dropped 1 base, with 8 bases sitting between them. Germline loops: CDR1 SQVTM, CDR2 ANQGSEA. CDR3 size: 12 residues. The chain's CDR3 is CSVGDRSYEQYF. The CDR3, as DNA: TGCAGCGTTGGGGACCGGTCCTACGAGCAGTACTTC.

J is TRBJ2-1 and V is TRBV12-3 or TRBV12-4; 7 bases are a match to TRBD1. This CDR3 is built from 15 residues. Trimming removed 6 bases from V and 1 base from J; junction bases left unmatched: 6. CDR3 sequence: CASRQGWGSYNEQFF. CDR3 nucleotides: TGTGCCAGCAGACAGGGGTGGGGGTCCTACAATGAGCAGTTCTTC.

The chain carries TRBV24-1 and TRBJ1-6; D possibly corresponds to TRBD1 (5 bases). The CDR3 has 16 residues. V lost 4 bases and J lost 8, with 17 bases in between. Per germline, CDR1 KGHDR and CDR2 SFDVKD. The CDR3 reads CATSELRVTDDSPLHF. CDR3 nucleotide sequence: TGTGCCACCAGTGAGCTCAGGGTTACGGATGATTCACCCCTCCACTTT.

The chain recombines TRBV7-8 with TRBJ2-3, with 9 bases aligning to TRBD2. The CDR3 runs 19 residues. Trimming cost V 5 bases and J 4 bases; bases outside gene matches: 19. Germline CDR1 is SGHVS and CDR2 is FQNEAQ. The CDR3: CASSAQGGGAWSVSDTQYF. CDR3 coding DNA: TGTGCCAGCAGCGCACAGGGCGGGGGGGCCTGGAGTGTCTCAGATACGCAGTATTTT. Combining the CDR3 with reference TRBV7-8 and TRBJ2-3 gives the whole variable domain GAGVSQSPRYKVAKRGQDVALRCDPISGHVSLFWYQQALGQGPEFLTYFQNEAQLDKSGLPSDRFFAERPEGSVSTLKIQRTQQEDSAVYLCASSAQGGGAWSVSDTQYFGPGTRLTVL.

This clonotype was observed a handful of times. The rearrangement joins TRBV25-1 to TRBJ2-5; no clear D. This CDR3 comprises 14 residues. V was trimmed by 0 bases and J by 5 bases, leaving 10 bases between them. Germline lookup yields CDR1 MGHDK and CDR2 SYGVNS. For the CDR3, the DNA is TGTGCCAGCAGTGAATATAAGAATGGTGAGACCCAGTACTTC. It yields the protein CASSEYKNGETQYF.

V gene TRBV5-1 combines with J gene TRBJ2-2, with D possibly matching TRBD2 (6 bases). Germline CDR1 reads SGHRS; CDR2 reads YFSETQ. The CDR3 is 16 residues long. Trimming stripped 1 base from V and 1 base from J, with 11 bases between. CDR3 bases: TGCGCCAGCAGCTTGACGGCGGGATTGAACACCGGGGAGCTGTTTTTT. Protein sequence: CASSLTAGLNTGELFF.

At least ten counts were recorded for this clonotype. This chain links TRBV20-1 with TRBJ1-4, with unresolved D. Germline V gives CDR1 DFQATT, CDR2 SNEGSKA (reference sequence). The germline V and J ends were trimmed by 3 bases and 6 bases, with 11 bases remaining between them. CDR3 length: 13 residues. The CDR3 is CSARVQEHEKLFF. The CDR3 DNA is TGCAGTGCTAGGGTCCAGGAGCATGAAAAACTGTTTTTT.

CDR3 amino acids: CASSLNPLELFF. The DNA of the CDR3 is TGTGCCAGCAGCCTCAACCCCTTGGAACTGTTTTTT. The chain has TRBV12-3 or TRBV12-4 and TRBJ1-4; D is undetermined. The V end lost 6 bases, the J end lost 12 bases, and 14 bases lay between the germline ends. The CDR3 is made up of 12 amino acids.

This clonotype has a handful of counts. The CDR3 spells CASSDGQGPDTQYF. The CDR3 coding sequence is TGTGCCAGCAGTGACGGACAGGGCCCAGATACGCAGTATTTT. V is TRBV27 and J is TRBJ2-3; 8 bases are shared with TRBD1. V shed 5 bases and J 4 bases; nucleotides not matched to a gene: 5. This CDR3 region has 14 residues. Germline CDR1 and CDR2: MNHEY and SMNVEV (reference sequence).

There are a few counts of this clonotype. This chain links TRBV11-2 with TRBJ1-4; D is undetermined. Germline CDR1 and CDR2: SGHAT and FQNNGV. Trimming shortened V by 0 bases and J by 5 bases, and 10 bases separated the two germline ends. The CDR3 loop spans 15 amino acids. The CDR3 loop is CASSLDGVPNEKLFF. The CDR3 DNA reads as TGTGCCAGCAGCTTAGATGGAGTTCCGAATGAAAAACTGTTTTTT.